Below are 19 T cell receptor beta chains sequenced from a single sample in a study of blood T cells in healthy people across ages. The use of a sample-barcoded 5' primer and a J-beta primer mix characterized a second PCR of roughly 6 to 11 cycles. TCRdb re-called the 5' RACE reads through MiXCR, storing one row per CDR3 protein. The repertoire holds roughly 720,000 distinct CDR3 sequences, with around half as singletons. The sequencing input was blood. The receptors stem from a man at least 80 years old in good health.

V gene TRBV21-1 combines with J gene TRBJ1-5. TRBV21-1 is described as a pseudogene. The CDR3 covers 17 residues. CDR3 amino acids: CASSKGGGGSSNQPQHF. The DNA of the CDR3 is TGTGCCAGCAGCAAAGGGGGAGGAGGTAGCAGTAATCAGCCCCAGCATTTT.

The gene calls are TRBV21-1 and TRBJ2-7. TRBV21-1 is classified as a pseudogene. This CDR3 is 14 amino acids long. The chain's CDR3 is CASSQRGLGNEQYF. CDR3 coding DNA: TGTGCCAGCAGCCAACGTGGGTTAGGGAACGAGCAGTACTTC.

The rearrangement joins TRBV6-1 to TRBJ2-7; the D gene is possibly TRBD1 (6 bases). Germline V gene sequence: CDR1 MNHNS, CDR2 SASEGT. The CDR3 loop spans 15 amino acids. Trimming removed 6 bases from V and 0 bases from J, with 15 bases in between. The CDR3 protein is CASSEGVPSSYEQYF. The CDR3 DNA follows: TGTGCCAGCAGCGAGGGGGTTCCAAGCTCCTACGAGCAGTACTTC.

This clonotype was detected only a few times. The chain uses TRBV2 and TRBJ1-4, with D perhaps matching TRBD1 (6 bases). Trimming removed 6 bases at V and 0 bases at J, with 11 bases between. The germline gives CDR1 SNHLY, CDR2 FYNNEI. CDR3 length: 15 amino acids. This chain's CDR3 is CASRLQGATNEKLFF. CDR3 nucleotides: TGTGCCAGCAGGCTACAGGGTGCAACTAATGAAAAACTGTTTTTT.

CDR3 in DNA: TGCAGCGTTGGAGGGGGATACGCGTATTTT. Its protein is CSVGGGYAYF. The chain employs TRBV29-1 and TRBJ2-3, with D possibly matching TRBD1 (6 bases). Trimming left V 4 bases short and J 14 bases short, with 13 bases between. Germline assignment: CDR1 SQVTM and CDR2 ANQGSEA. The CDR3 covers 10 residues.

CDR3 protein: CASSVGTGVYGYTF. CDR3 sequence (DNA): TGTGCCAGCAGCGTCGGGACAGGGGTCTATGGCTACACCTTC. The chain employs TRBV11-2 and TRBJ1-2; 10 positions match TRBD1. CDR1 and CDR2 from the germline V gene are SGHAT and FQNNGV. V shed 5 bases, J shed 4 bases, and the junction held 4 bases outside the gene matches. This CDR3 is 14 amino acids long.

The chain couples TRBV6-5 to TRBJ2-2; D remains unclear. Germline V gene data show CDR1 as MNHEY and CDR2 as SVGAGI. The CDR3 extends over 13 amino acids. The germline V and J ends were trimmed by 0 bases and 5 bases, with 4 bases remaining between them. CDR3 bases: TGTGCCAGCAGTTACTCTTTAACCGGGGAGCTGTTTTTT. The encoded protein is CASSYSLTGELFF.

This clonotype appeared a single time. DNA for the CDR3: TGCGCCAGCAGCATCGGGACTAGCGCCGGGGAGCTGTTTTTT. This codes for CASSIGTSAGELFF. The chain recombines TRBV5-1 with TRBJ2-2; TRBD2 agrees at 10 bases. CDR3 size: 14 residues. From germline, CDR1 is SGHRS and CDR2 YFSETQ. V gave up 4 bases and J gave up 6 bases; unmatched junction bases: 3.

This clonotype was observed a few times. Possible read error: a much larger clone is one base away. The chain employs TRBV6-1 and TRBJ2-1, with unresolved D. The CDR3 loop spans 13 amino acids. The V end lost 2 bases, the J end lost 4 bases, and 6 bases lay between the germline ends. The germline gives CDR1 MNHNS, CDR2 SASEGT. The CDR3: CASSEIRYNEQFF. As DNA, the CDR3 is TGTGCCAGCAGTGAAATAAGGTACAATGAGCAGTTCTTC.

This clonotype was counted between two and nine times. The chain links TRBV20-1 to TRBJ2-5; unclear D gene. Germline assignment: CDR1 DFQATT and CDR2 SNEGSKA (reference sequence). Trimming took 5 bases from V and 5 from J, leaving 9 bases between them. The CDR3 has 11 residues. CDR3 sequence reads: CSAGTMETQYF. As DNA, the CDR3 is TGCAGTGCTGGTACCATGGAGACCCAGTACTTC.

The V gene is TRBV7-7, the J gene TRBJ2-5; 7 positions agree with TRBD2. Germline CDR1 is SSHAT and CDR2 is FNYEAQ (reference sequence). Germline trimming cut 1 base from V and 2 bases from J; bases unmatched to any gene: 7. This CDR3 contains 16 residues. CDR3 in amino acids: CASSLGAGVGQETQYF. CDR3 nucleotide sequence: TGTGCCAGCAGCTTAGGGGCGGGAGTGGGGCAAGAGACCCAGTACTTC.

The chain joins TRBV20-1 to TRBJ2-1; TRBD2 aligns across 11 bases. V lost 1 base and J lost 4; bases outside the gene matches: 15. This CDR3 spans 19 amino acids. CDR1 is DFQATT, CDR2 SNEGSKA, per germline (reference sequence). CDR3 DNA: TGCAGTGCTAGAGGTCCTCCGACTAGCGGGACACAGAGGTACAATGAGCAGTTCTTC. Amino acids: CSARGPPTSGTQRYNEQFF.

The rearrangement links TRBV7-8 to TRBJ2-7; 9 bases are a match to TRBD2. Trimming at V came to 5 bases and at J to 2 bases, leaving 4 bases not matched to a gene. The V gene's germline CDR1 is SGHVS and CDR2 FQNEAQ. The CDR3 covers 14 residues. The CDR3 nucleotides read TGTGCCAGCAGCCGGAGCGGGGGGCCCTACGAGCAGTACTTC. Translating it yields CASSRSGGPYEQYF.

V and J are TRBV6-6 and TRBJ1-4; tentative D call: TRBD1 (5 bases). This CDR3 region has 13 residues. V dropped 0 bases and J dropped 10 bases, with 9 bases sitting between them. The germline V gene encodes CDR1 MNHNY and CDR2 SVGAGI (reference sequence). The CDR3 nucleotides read TGTGCCAGCAGTTACTCGATCGGGGGAAAACTGTTTTTT. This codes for CASSYSIGGKLFF.

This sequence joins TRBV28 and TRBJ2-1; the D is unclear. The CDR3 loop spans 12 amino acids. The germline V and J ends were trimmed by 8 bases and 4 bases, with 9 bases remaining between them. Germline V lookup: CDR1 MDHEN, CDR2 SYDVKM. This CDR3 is CASGTAYNEQFF. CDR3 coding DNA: TGTGCCAGCGGCACAGCGTACAATGAGCAGTTCTTC.

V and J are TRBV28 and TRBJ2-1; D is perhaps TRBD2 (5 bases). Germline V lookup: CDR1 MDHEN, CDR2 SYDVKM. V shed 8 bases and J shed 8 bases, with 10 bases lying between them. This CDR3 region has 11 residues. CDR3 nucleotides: TGTGCCAGCCGCGGGTGGGATGAGCAGTTCTTC. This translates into CASRGWDEQFF.

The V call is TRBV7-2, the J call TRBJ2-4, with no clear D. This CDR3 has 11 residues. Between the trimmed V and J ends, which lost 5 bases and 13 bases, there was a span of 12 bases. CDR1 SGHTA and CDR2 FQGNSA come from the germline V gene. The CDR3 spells CASSLSSQQYF. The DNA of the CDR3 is TGTGCCAGCAGCCTCTCATCTCAGCAGTACTTC.

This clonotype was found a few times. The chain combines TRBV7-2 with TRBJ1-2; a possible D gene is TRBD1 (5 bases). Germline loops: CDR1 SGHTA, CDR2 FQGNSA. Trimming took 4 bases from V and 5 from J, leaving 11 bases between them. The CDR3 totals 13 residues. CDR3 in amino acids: CASSSGLLYGYTF. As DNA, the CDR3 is TGTGCCAGCAGCTCGGGACTGCTTTATGGCTACACCTTC. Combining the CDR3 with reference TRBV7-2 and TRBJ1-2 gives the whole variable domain GAGVSQSPSNKVTEKGKDVELRCDPISGHTALYWYRQSLGQGLEFLIYFQGNSAPDKSGLPSDRFSAERTGGSVSTLTIQRTQQEDSAVYLCASSSGLLYGYTFGSGTRLTVV.

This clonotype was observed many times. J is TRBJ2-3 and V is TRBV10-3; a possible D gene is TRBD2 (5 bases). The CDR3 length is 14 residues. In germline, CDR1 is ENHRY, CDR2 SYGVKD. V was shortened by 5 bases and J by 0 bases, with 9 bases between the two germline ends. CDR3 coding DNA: TGTGCCATCAGTCTCGGGATAAGCACAGATACGCAGTATTTT. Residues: CAISLGISTDTQYF.